A selection of T cell receptor beta chains follows, all from one sample in a study of Graves' ophthalmopathy and Graves' hyperthyroidism. TCRdb re-analysed the multiplex PCR reads in MiXCR, keeping a single row per CDR3 protein. The profile shows hundreds of thousands of distinct CDR3 sequences, about a fifth of them singletons. Material: peripheral blood. These TCRs come from a woman aged 18-29 years with stable Graves' hyperthyroidism. Some clones in this sample may be carry-over from other donors' samples. The CDR3 runs from the conserved cysteine through the conserved F or W. D genes are given only for firm matches. Some rows have no size entry. The others give once, few or many, or a class for an expanded clone.

v_call: TRBV12-3/TRBV12-4; d_call: NA; j_call: TRBJ1-5; clone_size: many; cdr3_aa: CASSRPDQPQHF; cdr3_nt: TGTGCCAGCAGCCGACCTGATCAGCCCCAGCATTTT
v_call: TRBV6-7; d_call: NA; j_call: TRBJ2-7; clone_size: many; cdr3_aa: CASSYSSVESSYEQYF; cdr3_nt: TGTGCCAGCAGTTACTCATCCGTGGAAAGCTCCTACGAGCAGTACTTC
v_call: TRBV12-3/TRBV12-4; d_call: NA; j_call: TRBJ1-1; clone_size: many; cdr3_aa: CASTLMGSEAFF; cdr3_nt: TGTGCCAGCACCCTGATGGGGAGTGAAGCTTTCTTT
v_call: TRBV29-1; d_call: TRBD1; j_call: TRBJ1-1; clone_size: NA; cdr3_aa: CSVRTGTDTEAFF; cdr3_nt: TGCAGCGTCCGGACAGGGACCGACACTGAAGCTTTCTTT
v_call: TRBV6-1; d_call: TRBD2; j_call: TRBJ2-7; clone_size: NA; cdr3_aa: CASSPSGPTYEQYF; cdr3_nt: TGTGCCAGCTCACCTAGCGGGCCGACCTACGAGCAGTACTTC
v_call: TRBV9; d_call: NA; j_call: TRBJ1-1; clone_size: NA; cdr3_aa: CASSVSGTGSGTEAFF; cdr3_nt: TGTGCCAGCAGCGTATCAGGAACAGGGTCCGGCACTGAAGCTTTCTTT
v_call: TRBV28; d_call: TRBD2; j_call: TRBJ2-7; clone_size: many; cdr3_aa: CASRTGTSEAYEQYF; cdr3_nt: TGTGCCAGCAGAACCGGGACTAGCGAAGCCTACGAGCAGTACTTC
v_call: TRBV3-1; d_call: NA; j_call: TRBJ2-2; clone_size: NA; cdr3_aa: CASRYSASGELFF; cdr3_nt: TGTGCCAGCAGGTATAGCGCTTCCGGGGAGCTGTTTTTT
v_call: TRBV13; d_call: TRBD1; j_call: TRBJ2-7; clone_size: few; cdr3_aa: CASSSPPHGQEIYEQYF; cdr3_nt: TGTGCCAGCAGCTCCCCCCCCCACGGACAGGAAATCTACGAGCAGTACTTC
v_call: TRBV11-2; d_call: NA; j_call: TRBJ2-7; clone_size: NA; cdr3_aa: CASSRGTNTYEQYF; cdr3_nt: TGTGCCAGCAGCCGCGGCACCAACACCTACGAGCAGTACTTC
v_call: TRBV11-3; d_call: NA; j_call: TRBJ1-3; clone_size: NA; cdr3_aa: CASRERRGKNTIYF; cdr3_nt: TGTGCCAGCCGAGAGAGGCGCGGAAAAAACACCATATATTTT
v_call: TRBV7-8; d_call: NA; j_call: TRBJ1-1; clone_size: many; cdr3_aa: CASSLGPGIDTEAFF; cdr3_nt: TGTGCCAGCAGCTTAGGGCCGGGGATAGACACTGAAGCTTTCTTT
v_call: TRBV30; d_call: NA; j_call: TRBJ1-3; clone_size: few; cdr3_aa: CAWSTSGNTIYF; cdr3_nt: TGTGCCTGGAGCACCTCTGGAAACACCATATATTTT
v_call: TRBV6-5; d_call: TRBD1; j_call: TRBJ1-5; clone_size: many; cdr3_aa: CASSTTGGQPQHF; cdr3_nt: TGTGCCAGCAGTACGACAGGGGGTCAGCCCCAGCATTTT
v_call: TRBV7-3; d_call: NA; j_call: TRBJ2-5; clone_size: few; cdr3_aa: CASSLTGLATIQETQYF; cdr3_nt: TGTGCCAGCAGCTTAACTGGGCTAGCGACTATCCAAGAGACCCAGTACTTC
v_call: TRBV5-1; d_call: TRBD1; j_call: TRBJ2-3; clone_size: NA; cdr3_aa: CASSSAGGIDTDTQYF; cdr3_nt: TGCGCCAGCAGCTCCGCAGGGGGCATCGACACAGATACGCAGTATTTT
v_call: TRBV7-2; d_call: NA; j_call: TRBJ1-1; clone_size: NA; cdr3_aa: CASSWTELNTEAFF; cdr3_nt: TGTGCCAGCAGCTGGACAGAGTTAAACACTGAAGCTTTCTTT
v_call: TRBV6-1; d_call: NA; j_call: TRBJ2-7; clone_size: few; cdr3_aa: CASKYLGPGEKQYF; cdr3_nt: TGTGCCAGTAAATACCTAGGGCCAGGCGAGAAGCAGTACTTC
v_call: TRBV12-3/TRBV12-4; d_call: NA; j_call: TRBJ2-7; clone_size: many; cdr3_aa: CASSFGDEQYF; cdr3_nt: TGTGCCAGCAGTTTCGGGGACGAGCAGTACTTC
v_call: TRBV27; d_call: NA; j_call: TRBJ1-2; clone_size: NA; cdr3_aa: CASSVGLGYGYTF; cdr3_nt: TGTGCCAGCAGTGTGGGACTTGGGTATGGCTACACCTTC
v_call: TRBV28; d_call: NA; j_call: TRBJ1-1; clone_size: NA; cdr3_aa: CAGSRLLNTEAFF; cdr3_nt: TGTGCCGGCAGCCGCCTTTTGAACACTGAAGCTTTCTTT
v_call: TRBV4-1; d_call: NA; j_call: TRBJ1-1; clone_size: few; cdr3_aa: CASSQEGNLATEAFF; cdr3_nt: TGCGCCAGCAGCCAAGAGGGAAATCTCGCCACTGAAGCTTTCTTT
v_call: TRBV29-1; d_call: NA; j_call: TRBJ1-2; clone_size: NA; cdr3_aa: CSVRGRGQSGYTF; cdr3_nt: TGCAGCGTTCGGGGCCGGGGGCAGAGTGGCTACACCTTC
v_call: TRBV15; d_call: NA; j_call: TRBJ1-6; clone_size: few; cdr3_aa: CATRNGNSPLHF; cdr3_nt: TGTGCCACCAGGAACGGGAATTCACCCCTCCACTTT
v_call: TRBV7-6; d_call: TRBD2; j_call: TRBJ2-5; clone_size: many; cdr3_aa: CASSLATSEETQYF; cdr3_nt: TGTGCCAGCAGCTTAGCGACTAGCGAAGAGACCCAGTACTTC
v_call: TRBV2; d_call: TRBD2; j_call: TRBJ2-7; clone_size: many; cdr3_aa: CASSLAGARSYEQYF; cdr3_nt: TGTGCCAGCAGTTTAGCGGGGGCCCGCTCCTACGAGCAGTACTTC
v_call: TRBV11-1; d_call: NA; j_call: TRBJ2-7; clone_size: many; cdr3_aa: CASSHTGTRGPYEQYF; cdr3_nt: TGTGCCAGCAGTCATACCGGGACTAGGGGGCCCTACGAGCAGTACTTC
v_call: TRBV6-1; d_call: TRBD1; j_call: TRBJ1-2; clone_size: NA; cdr3_aa: CASRTDRGQNYGYTF; cdr3_nt: TGTGCCAGCAGGACGGACAGGGGGCAGAACTATGGCTACACCTTC
v_call: TRBV3-1; d_call: NA; j_call: TRBJ1-2; clone_size: NA; cdr3_aa: CASSHADSTFLNYGYTF; cdr3_nt: TGTGCCAGCAGCCACGCGGACAGCACCTTTCTTAACTATGGCTACACCTTC
v_call: TRBV4-2; d_call: NA; j_call: TRBJ2-5; clone_size: many; cdr3_aa: CASSQATEETQYF; cdr3_nt: TGTGCCAGCAGCCAAGCCACAGAAGAGACCCAGTACTTC
v_call: TRBV10-2; d_call: NA; j_call: TRBJ2-2; clone_size: NA; cdr3_aa: CASSESLGLGELFF; cdr3_nt: TGCGCCAGCAGTGAGTCGTTAGGATTGGGGGAGCTGTTTTTT
v_call: TRBV28; d_call: NA; j_call: TRBJ1-2; clone_size: many; cdr3_aa: CASSSPPDRDDHGYGYTF; cdr3_nt: TGTGCCAGCAGTTCCCCCCCCGACAGAGACGACCACGGCTATGGCTACACCTTC
v_call: TRBV28; d_call: TRBD2; j_call: TRBJ2-4; clone_size: many; cdr3_aa: CAAGTSGRADIKYF; cdr3_nt: TGTGCAGCCGGGACTAGCGGGAGGGCCGACATTAAGTACTTC
v_call: TRBV20-1; d_call: NA; j_call: TRBJ1-5; clone_size: many; cdr3_aa: CSVTGSNQPQHF; cdr3_nt: TGCAGTGTTACAGGGAGTAATCAGCCCCAGCATTTT
v_call: TRBV29-1; d_call: TRBD1; j_call: TRBJ1-2; clone_size: many; cdr3_aa: CSVRLPRQGAFGNYGYTF; cdr3_nt: TGCAGCGTGCGACTTCCGAGACAGGGGGCCTTCGGGAACTATGGCTACACCTTC
v_call: TRBV6-2/TRBV6-3; d_call: NA; j_call: TRBJ1-1; clone_size: many; cdr3_aa: CASRNGVGTEASF; cdr3_nt: TGTGCCAGCAGAAACGGGGTCGGAACTGAAGCTTCCTTT
v_call: TRBV3-1; d_call: NA; j_call: TRBJ2-7; clone_size: few; cdr3_aa: CASRFHVDSPYEQYF; cdr3_nt: TGTGCCAGCAGATTTCATGTGGACAGCCCCTACGAGCAGTACTTC
v_call: TRBV4-2; d_call: NA; j_call: TRBJ1-5; clone_size: NA; cdr3_aa: CASSQDYGDQPQHF; cdr3_nt: TGTGCCAGCAGCCAAGATTACGGGGATCAGCCCCAGCATTTT
v_call: TRBV12-3/TRBV12-4; d_call: NA; j_call: TRBJ2-5; clone_size: NA; cdr3_aa: CASRQGGYQETQYF; cdr3_nt: TGTGCCAGCAGGCAGGGGGGCTACCAAGAGACCCAGTACTTC
v_call: TRBV15; d_call: TRBD2; j_call: TRBJ2-7; clone_size: many; cdr3_aa: CATSKRLAGGLSYEQYF; cdr3_nt: TGTGCCACCAGCAAACGACTAGCGGGGGGACTCTCCTACGAGCAGTACTTC
v_call: TRBV15; d_call: TRBD1; j_call: TRBJ2-5; clone_size: many; cdr3_aa: CATSRGSQGQQETQYF; cdr3_nt: TGTGCCACCAGCCGCGGGTCTCAGGGACAGCAAGAGACCCAGTACTTC
v_call: TRBV20-1; d_call: TRBD1; j_call: TRBJ2-7; clone_size: NA; cdr3_aa: CSAKSTGSYEQYF; cdr3_nt: TGCAGTGCTAAATCGACAGGGTCCTACGAGCAGTACTTC
v_call: TRBV6-1; d_call: NA; j_call: TRBJ2-5; clone_size: few; cdr3_aa: CASMIVAAVLKETQYF; cdr3_nt: TGTGCCAGCATGATTGTTGCGGCAGTTCTAAAAGAGACCCAGTACTTC
v_call: TRBV11-2; d_call: NA; j_call: TRBJ1-5; clone_size: many; cdr3_aa: CASSDDQGRNQPQHF; cdr3_nt: TGTGCCAGCAGCGACGATCAAGGCCGGAATCAGCCCCAGCATTTT
v_call: TRBV27; d_call: TRBD2; j_call: TRBJ2-7; clone_size: NA; cdr3_aa: CASSPNGLAGVEQYF; cdr3_nt: TGTGCCAGCAGTCCGAACGGACTAGCGGGAGTAGAGCAGTACTTC
v_call: TRBV28; d_call: TRBD1; j_call: TRBJ2-7; clone_size: few; cdr3_aa: CATTGQGYEQYF; cdr3_nt: TGTGCCACCACGGGACAGGGGTACGAGCAGTACTTC
v_call: TRBV30; d_call: TRBD1; j_call: TRBJ1-1; clone_size: many; cdr3_aa: CAWSEGGGWSEAFF; cdr3_nt: TGTGCCTGGAGCGAGGGAGGGGGCTGGTCTGAAGCTTTCTTT
v_call: TRBV20-1; d_call: TRBD1; j_call: TRBJ2-7; clone_size: many; cdr3_aa: CSALPGTGGVYEQYF; cdr3_nt: TGCAGTGCCCTACCCGGGACAGGGGGCGTGTACGAGCAGTACTTC
v_call: TRBV20-1; d_call: NA; j_call: TRBJ1-1; clone_size: many; cdr3_aa: CSALYGFEAFF; cdr3_nt: TGCAGTGCCCTTTACGGTTTTGAAGCTTTCTTT
v_call: TRBV5-1; d_call: NA; j_call: TRBJ1-2; clone_size: NA; cdr3_aa: CASSLVQGHGYTF; cdr3_nt: TGCGCCAGCAGCTTGGTCCAGGGGCATGGCTACACCTTC
v_call: TRBV7-2; d_call: NA; j_call: TRBJ1-5; clone_size: many; cdr3_aa: CASSKSSGNNQPQHF; cdr3_nt: TGTGCCAGCAGCAAATCATCCGGGAACAATCAGCCCCAGCATTTT
v_call: TRBV19; d_call: NA; j_call: TRBJ1-1; clone_size: many; cdr3_aa: CASINGGGRTEAFF; cdr3_nt: TGTGCCAGTATTAATGGGGGGGGCCGCACTGAAGCTTTCTTT
v_call: TRBV30; d_call: NA; j_call: TRBJ1-1; clone_size: many; cdr3_aa: CAWSVRGGAFF; cdr3_nt: TGTGCCTGGAGTGTAAGGGGGGGAGCTTTCTTT
v_call: TRBV12-3/TRBV12-4; d_call: NA; j_call: TRBJ2-5; clone_size: many; cdr3_aa: CASRPTGVETQYF; cdr3_nt: TGTGCCAGCAGGCCCACGGGGGTGGAGACCCAGTACTTC
v_call: TRBV29-1; d_call: TRBD1; j_call: TRBJ2-7; clone_size: many; cdr3_aa: CSVRKGASSYEQYF; cdr3_nt: TGCAGCGTTCGGAAGGGGGCTTCCTCCTACGAGCAGTACTTC
v_call: TRBV9; d_call: NA; j_call: TRBJ2-5; clone_size: NA; cdr3_aa: CASSVLGRGGETQYF; cdr3_nt: TGTGCCAGCAGCGTACTGGGCCGAGGAGGAGAGACCCAGTACTTC
v_call: TRBV6-1; d_call: NA; j_call: TRBJ2-7; clone_size: NA; cdr3_aa: CASSEGAGGVYEQYF; cdr3_nt: TGTGCCAGCAGTGAAGGGGCCGGCGGAGTCTACGAGCAGTACTTC
v_call: TRBV6-1; d_call: NA; j_call: TRBJ2-5; clone_size: NA; cdr3_aa: CASTERAPRETQYF; cdr3_nt: TGTGCCAGCACCGAACGGGCCCCCCGCGAGACCCAGTACTTC
v_call: TRBV6-2/TRBV6-3; d_call: NA; j_call: TRBJ2-2; clone_size: NA; cdr3_aa: CASSYSPTGRMTGELFF; cdr3_nt: TGTGCCAGCAGTTATAGCCCGACAGGGAGGATGACCGGGGAGCTGTTTTTT